A selection of T cell receptor beta chains follows, all from one sample in a study of high-grade serous ovarian cancer treatment subgroups. Measured with immunoSEQ multiplex PCR; TCRdb has only the in-frame clones, and not every one. This table holds about 39,000 clones, roughly 83% found once. The source material was tumor tissue. The origin of the receptors is a human donor with high-grade serous ovarian cancer. CDR3s include the opening cysteine and the closing phenylalanine or tryptophan. The order of the fields is V gene, clone size, D gene, J gene, CDR3 length, CDR3 protein, CDR3 DNA. The D gene is left open where the match is weak. Rows may omit the clone size; those that give it use once, few, many or a size class.

TRBV30	NA	NA	TRBJ1-1	13	CAWNPQMNTEAFF	TGTGCCTGGAACCCCCAGATGAACACTGAAGCTTTCTTT
TRBV28	NA	NA	TRBJ1-3	14	CATQDSSSGNTIYF	TGTGCCACCCAGGACAGCTCCTCTGGAAACACCATATATTTT
TRBV9	NA	TRBD1	TRBJ1-4	15	CASSAYRDRAEKLFF	TGTGCCAGCAGCGCTTACCGGGACAGGGCTGAAAAACTGTTTTTT
TRBV4-1	NA	NA	TRBJ1-4	17	CASSPFLGPATNEKLFF	TGCGCCAGCTCACCGTTTTTAGGCCCTGCAACTAATGAAAAACTGTTTTTT
TRBV10-1	few	NA	TRBJ2-2	16	CASSEYPSGDTGELFF	TGCGCCAGCAGTGAGTATCCGAGCGGAGACACCGGGGAGCTGTTTTTT
TRBV19	NA	TRBD1	TRBJ2-5	13	CASTATGSGTQYF	TGTGCCAGTACCGCGACAGGGTCGGGGACCCAGTACTTC
TRBV4-3	NA	NA	TRBJ2-7	15	CASSQAVLSSYEQYF	TGCGCCAGCAGCCAAGCTGTACTGAGCTCCTACGAGCAGTACTTC
TRBV10-1	NA	TRBD1	TRBJ2-6	18	CASSGPTGLGFGANVLTF	TGCGCCAGCAGTGGCCCGACAGGGTTGGGTTTCGGGGCCAACGTCCTGACTTTC
TRBV7-2	NA	NA	TRBJ1-1	12	CASSLSGTKAFF	TGTGCCAGCAGCTTATCAGGGACAAAAGCTTTCTTT
TRBV11-2	NA	TRBD1	TRBJ2-7	14	CASSSGQGVYEQYF	TGTGCCAGCAGCTCGGGACAGGGGGTCTACGAGCAGTACTTC
TRBV19	once	NA	TRBJ2-5	14	CASSPGRIQETQYF	TGTGCCAGTAGTCCCGGACGGATACAAGAGACCCAGTACTTC
TRBV28	NA	NA	TRBJ2-7	15	CASSLRGYSSYEQYF	TGTGCCAGCAGTTTAAGGGGCTATTCCTCCTACGAGCAGTACTTC
TRBV28	NA	NA	TRBJ1-3	13	CASNCSFGNTIYF	TGTGCCAGCAACTGCAGTTTTGGAAACACCATATATTTT
TRBV11-2	NA	NA	TRBJ1-2	13	CASSLDGGMGYTF	TGTGCCAGCAGCTTAGACGGGGGGATGGGCTACACCTTC
TRBV7-9	NA	NA	TRBJ2-1	16	CASSLNRQVVHNEQFF	TGTGCCAGCAGCTTAAATAGACAGGTAGTACACAATGAGCAGTTCTTC
TRBV19	NA	NA	TRBJ1-2	16	CASSIEPGSGLYGYTF	TGTGCCAGTAGTATAGAACCGGGATCGGGCCTCTATGGCTACACCTTC
TRBV28	NA	TRBD2	TRBJ2-1	12	CASGLGGDEQFF	TGTGCCAGCGGCCTGGGAGGGGATGAGCAGTTCTTC
TRBV28	once	NA	TRBJ2-1	15	CASSHRDQRDNEQFF	TGTGCCAGCAGTCACCGGGACCAACGAGACAATGAGCAGTTCTTC
TRBV11-2	few	NA	TRBJ2-7	12	CASRTQGHEQYF	TGTGCCAGCAGGACTCAGGGCCACGAGCAGTACTTC
TRBV27	NA	NA	TRBJ2-6	16	CASSRSGTPGANVLTF	TGTGCCAGCAGTCGGTCCGGGACACCTGGGGCCAACGTCCTGACTTTC
TRBV5-1	NA	NA	TRBJ1-2	14	CASSLIGTNYGYTF	TGCGCCAGCAGCTTGATCGGGACAAACTATGGCTACACCTTC
TRBV5-1	NA	NA	TRBJ2-3	14	CASSLAALTDTQYF	TGCGCCAGCAGCTTGGCCGCATTAACAGATACGCAGTATTTT